Listed below are T cell receptor beta chains from one sample, sequenced in a study of response to subunit inactivated influenza vaccine. A single record per CDR3 protein comes from TCRdb applying MiXCR to the RT-PCR reads. The top ten clones hold 9.5% to 13% of a sample with approximately 700,000 distinct CDR3 sequences, around a sixth of them seen once. The source material was PBMCs from blood, sampled 11 to 12 days after vaccination. The receptors were sampled from a man aged 45-65 years who received an inactivated influenza vaccine. Each CDR3 is given with its conserved first and last residue. The D gene is left open where the match is weak. Some rows have no size entry. The others give once, few or many, or a class for an expanded clone.

d_gene,v_gene,abundance,j_gene,CDR3aa,CDR3nt
TRBD2,TRBV20-1,-,TRBJ2-7,CSASDGGNYEQYF,TGCAGTGCTAGTGACGGGGGGAACTACGAGCAGTACTTC
TRBD1,TRBV2,-,TRBJ2-2,CANRQGARDGELFF,TGTGCCAACCGACAGGGGGCGCGTGACGGGGAGCTGTTTTTT
-,TRBV5-6,few,TRBJ2-4,CASSALSGGGNIQYF,TGTGCCAGCAGCGCTCTCTCGGGGGGCGGGAACATTCAGTACTTC
TRBD1,TRBV27,-,TRBJ2-3,CASSLDRAGDTQYF,TGTGCCAGCAGTTTAGACAGGGCCGGAGATACGCAGTATTTT
-,TRBV6-5,few,TRBJ2-3,CASSYTTGTQYF,TGTGCCAGCAGTTACACGACCGGGACGCAGTATTTT
TRBD2,TRBV20-1,few,TRBJ2-3,CSARDGASGRGTQYF,TGCAGTGCTAGAGATGGTGCTAGCGGGAGGGGTACGCAGTATTTT
-,TRBV20-1,few,TRBJ1-2,CSAPQGLVYGYTF,TGCAGTGCTCCCCAGGGATTAGTCTATGGCTACACCTTC
-,TRBV5-1,-,TRBJ2-1,CASSLAATTNEQFF,TGCGCCAGCAGCTTGGCGGCGACTACGAATGAGCAGTTCTTC
-,TRBV11-2,few,TRBJ2-7,CASSLDLRVANEQYF,TGTGCCAGCAGCTTAGATCTAAGGGTGGCCAACGAGCAGTACTTC
-,TRBV12-5,few,TRBJ1-2,CASGTPPGSGGYTF,TGTGCTAGTGGGACTCCCCCCGGCAGTGGTGGCTACACCTTC
-,TRBV5-1,few,TRBJ2-1,CASSWQNEQFF,TGCGCCAGCAGCTGGCAAAATGAGCAGTTCTTC
TRBD2,TRBV20-1,few,TRBJ2-3,CSASGVAGLGADTQYF,TGCAGTGCTAGTGGGGTAGCGGGATTAGGGGCAGATACGCAGTATTTT
TRBD2,TRBV24-1,few,TRBJ2-1,CATSANSGSSYNEQFF,TGTGCCACCAGTGCCAATAGCGGGAGTTCCTACAATGAGCAGTTCTTC
TRBD2,TRBV20-1,many,TRBJ2-7,CSVGSGRYEQYF,TGCAGTGTCGGTAGCGGGAGGTACGAGCAGTACTTC
-,TRBV5-1,many,TRBJ2-5,CASSLAGLETQYF,TGCGCCAGCAGCTTGGCTGGGTTGGAGACCCAGTACTTC